Each of the 19 T cell receptor beta chains below was sequenced from the same sample in a study of identical twins. TCRdb processed the 5' RACE reads anew with MiXCR; each CDR3 protein has one entry. The sample shows about 290,000 distinct CDR3 sequences, 7.5% to 9.5% of them seen only once. This sample also belongs to another study, concerning yellow fever vaccine responses in identical twins.

The sequenced sample was CD8+ T cells sorted from blood. The receptors were sampled from a woman aged 18-30 years in good health.

Ten or more counts support this clonotype. The chain is built from TRBV4-1 and TRBJ2-1; D is unclear. Germline-derived CDR1 and CDR2 are MGHRA and YSYEKL. This CDR3 region has 17 residues. Trimming removed 0 bases from V and 4 bases from J, with 16 bases in between. Here the CDR3 reads CASSQEPLGGDYNEQFF. CDR3 nucleotide sequence: TGCGCCAGCAGCCAAGAACCCCTGGGCGGAGATTACAATGAGCAGTTCTTC.

This clonotype was observed at least ten times. This sequence joins TRBV7-9 and TRBJ2-7, with 7 positions matching TRBD2. The CDR3 loop spans 14 amino acids. Trimming took 2 bases from V and 2 from J; bases not matched to a gene: 3. The germline CDR1 and CDR2 sequences are SEHNR and FQNEAQ (reference sequence). CDR3 nucleotides: TGTGCCAGCAGCTTAATAAGCGGGACCTACGAGCAGTACTTC. Protein product: CASSLISGTYEQYF.

The chain uses TRBV27 and TRBJ1-6; weak D call: TRBD1 (5 bases). Trimming pared 5 bases from V and 6 bases from J, leaving 11 bases between. The CDR3 is 14 residues long. CDR1 and CDR2 (germline): MNHEY, SMNVEV (reference sequence). CDR3 sequence reads: CASSLRGSNSPLHF. As DNA, the CDR3 is TGTGCCAGCAGTCTCCGGGGGAGTAATTCACCCCTCCACTTT.

This clonotype was observed many times. The chain links TRBV6-2 or TRBV6-3 to TRBJ2-1, with TRBD2 as a possible D gene (6 bases). V lost 3 bases and J 1 base, leaving 7 bases between the germline ends. Germline V gives CDR1 MNHEY, CDR2 SVGEGT. CDR3 length: 14 residues. The CDR3 protein is CASSYGGSYNEQFF. The CDR3 nucleotides read TGTGCCAGCAGTTATGGGGGGTCCTACAATGAGCAGTTCTTC.

This clonotype showed up just a few times. The V and J genes are TRBV6-5 and TRBJ2-7; D call uncertain. V gave up 2 bases and J gave up 0 bases, with 11 bases separating them. The CDR3 sequence is 15 residues long. In germline, CDR1 is MNHEY, CDR2 SVGAGI. The CDR3 loop is CASSYTPGSSYEQYF. CDR3 nucleotides: TGTGCCAGCAGTTACACCCCCGGGTCCTCCTACGAGCAGTACTTC.

This clonotype turned up a few times. The rearrangement uses TRBV27 and TRBJ2-3; 9 nucleotides match TRBD2. Germline loops: CDR1 MNHEY, CDR2 SMNVEV (reference sequence). The CDR3 spans 15 residues. V trimming: 4 bases; J trimming: 2 bases; junction bases outside the gene matches: 4. The chain's CDR3 is CASSWLAGPTDTQYF. In nucleotides, the CDR3 is TGTGCCAGCAGTTGGCTAGCGGGACCCACAGATACGCAGTATTTT.

The sample holds a few counts of this clonotype. The chain has TRBV28 and TRBJ2-2, with 8 positions matching TRBD1. Germline CDR1 MDHEN, CDR2 SYDVKM. The CDR3 loop spans 15 amino acids. After removal of 6 bases from V and 10 bases from J, the junction contained 13 bases not matched to a gene. The DNA of the CDR3 is TGTGCCAGCAGACTCCCAGGGGGCCCCCGGAAGGAGCTGTTTTTT. Its translation is CASRLPGGPRKELFF.

The table lists this clonotype with a few counts. The chain links TRBV12-3 or TRBV12-4 to TRBJ1-3; tentatively, D is TRBD1 (5 bases). This CDR3 has 18 residues. The V and J ends lost 2 bases and 0 bases respectively, with 17 bases between them. In DNA, the CDR3 is TGTGCCAGCAGTTTAACCCCCGCAGGGCACCACTCTGGAAACACCATATATTTT. Its translation is CASSLTPAGHHSGNTIYF.

CDR3 loop: CSARSWTGRYQETQYF. The DNA for the CDR3 is TGCAGTGCTAGAAGTTGGACAGGGCGGTACCAAGAGACCCAGTACTTC. V gene TRBV20-1 combines with J gene TRBJ2-5; TRBD1 agrees at 8 bases. V lost 2 bases, J lost 0 bases, and 8 bases stayed unmatched. This CDR3 has 16 amino acids. CDR1 is DFQATT and CDR2 is SNEGSKA in the germline V gene (reference sequence).

This chain connects TRBV9 to TRBJ2-1; tentative D call: TRBD1 (5 bases). This CDR3 has 12 residues. V was pared by 6 bases and J by 7 bases, with 11 bases between. Germline V gene data show CDR1 as SGDLS and CDR2 as YYNGEE. CDR3 DNA sequence: TGTGCCAGCATGAGCAGACAGAATGAGCAGTTCTTC. Translating it yields CASMSRQNEQFF.

A note on this clonotype: No DNA is shown, since the ends of the CDR3 on it are uncertain; the CDR3 is the one TCRdb lists. The chain has TRBV12-3 or TRBV12-4 and TRBJ2-5; the listed D gene, TRBD1, was not tested against the DNA. With termini counted, the CDR3 has 15 amino acids. CDR3 region: CASSSSDPRGETQYF.

This clonotype was seen only a few times. The chain is built from TRBV7-2 and TRBJ2-1; 8 bases fit TRBD1. The ends lost 5 bases at V and 7 bases at J; junction bases unmatched: 7. The CDR3 extends over 14 amino acids. CDR1 and CDR2 from the germline V gene are SGHTA and FQGNSA. CDR3 amino acids: CASSPGQGGNEQFF. CDR3 nucleotide sequence: TGTGCCAGCAGCCCCGGACAGGGTGGAAATGAGCAGTTCTTC.

The J gene is TRBJ2-7, the V gene TRBV28; possibly TRBD1 for D (6 bases). Trimming pared 4 bases from V and 1 base from J, leaving 17 bases between. This CDR3 has 16 residues. Germline V CDR1 and CDR2: MDHEN, SYDVKM. CDR3 protein: CASSSLVQGLSYEQYF. In nucleotides, the CDR3 is TGTGCCAGCAGTTCCTTGGTACAGGGATTATCCTACGAGCAGTACTTC.

This clonotype was observed at least ten times. The chain has TRBV24-1 and TRBJ2-1, with D unresolved. Germline V gene data show CDR1 as KGHDR and CDR2 as SFDVKD. Trimming cost V 0 bases and J 11 bases, with 7 bases left between them. The CDR3 covers 12 residues. CDR3 region: CATSDLGGKQFF. As DNA, the CDR3 is TGTGCCACCAGTGATTTGGGTGGGAAGCAGTTCTTC.

This clonotype was counted many times. The chain recombines TRBV25-1 with TRBJ2-7, with TRBD2 identical over 9 bases. J was trimmed by 2 bases and V by 8 bases; bases with no gene match: 4. CDR3 size: 13 residues. Per the germline V gene, CDR1 is MGHDK and CDR2 is SYGVNS. CDR3 in DNA: TGTGCCAGCCGTAGCGGGGGAACCTACGAGCAGTACTTC. This codes for CASRSGGTYEQYF.

The chain employs TRBV3-1 and TRBJ2-1, with D possibly TRBD2 on 5 matching bases. The CDR3 is 16 residues long. Germline-derived CDR1 and CDR2 are LGHDT and YNNKEL (reference sequence). Trimming removed 4 bases at V and 0 bases at J, with 13 bases between. The CDR3 DNA reads TGTGCCAGCAGCCCCAAGGCGAGGGCCTCCTACAATGAGCAGTTCTTC. Residues: CASSPKARASYNEQFF.

This clonotype was observed a handful of times. This chain links TRBV29-1 with TRBJ2-2; 7 nucleotides agree with TRBD1. The CDR3 totals 12 residues. V lost 4 bases to trimming and J lost 5 bases; unmatched junction nucleotides: 1. CDR1 and CDR2 from the germline V gene are SQVTM and ANQGSEA. In nucleotides, the CDR3 is TGCAGCGTTGTGACAGGGACCGGGGAGCTGTTTTTT. Its translation: CSVVTGTGELFF.

This clonotype was seen ten or more times. The chain joins TRBV20-1 to TRBJ2-1; TRBD2 agrees at 14 bases. There are 15 residues in the CDR3. V was pared by 6 bases and J by 8 bases, with 9 bases of the junction left unmatched. Germline-derived CDR1 and CDR2 are DFQATT and SNEGSKA (reference sequence). The CDR3, as DNA: TGCAGTGCCCCCAGACTAGCGGGAGGGCCCTATGAGCAGTTCTTC. As protein: CSAPRLAGGPYEQFF.

The chain carries TRBV4-3 and TRBJ2-2, with 10 nucleotides matching TRBD2. CDR1 and CDR2 (germline): LGHNA, YSLEER. Germline trimming cut 3 bases from V and 5 bases from J; bases unmatched to any gene: 9. The CDR3 spans 17 residues. This CDR3 reads CASSHPTSGWDTGELFF. The CDR3 DNA sequence: TGCGCCAGCAGCCACCCGACTAGCGGGTGGGATACCGGGGAGCTGTTTTTT.